Listed below are T cell receptor beta chains from one sample, sequenced in a study of shared clonotypes between healthy human individuals. Libraries were prepared by immunoSEQ multiplex PCR; TCRdb keeps only in-frame clonotypes and omits some of them. The data show about 520,000 clones, with 60% to 80% seen just once and about 12% held by the top ten. The sample taken for sequencing was PBMCs. The receptors originated from a woman aged 40 to 50 in good health. Some clones in this sample may be carry-over from other donors' samples. The CDR3 runs from the conserved cysteine through the conserved F or W. The order of the fields is clone size, V gene, J gene, D gene, CDR3 length, CDR3 protein, CDR3 DNA. A D gene is named only where the DNA matches it firmly. Clone size appears in some rows only: once, few, many, or a class for an expanded clone.

>NA|TRBV20-1|TRBJ2-7|NA|10
CSATGTEQYF
TGCAGTGCTACTGGGACAGAGCAGTACTTC
>NA|TRBV19|TRBJ2-1|NA|15
CASVNTRDPSNEQFF
TGTGCCAGTGTGAACACCCGGGACCCTAGCAATGAGCAGTTCTTC
>many|TRBV7-2|TRBJ2-5|NA|11
CASSYAETQYF
TGTGCCAGCAGCTACGCGGAGACCCAGTACTTC
>NA|TRBV28|TRBJ1-4|NA|15
CASSFGGGFNEKLFF
TGTGCCAGCAGTTTTGGCGGGGGGTTTAATGAAAAACTGTTTTTT
>NA|TRBV7-8|TRBJ2-7|TRBD1|15
CASSTTGAQTYEQYF
TGTGCCAGCAGCACCACAGGGGCCCAAACCTACGAGCAGTACTTC
>NA|TRBV29-1|TRBJ2-1|NA|14
CSADSSHGNNEQFF
TGCAGCGCCGACTCCTCACATGGGAACAATGAGCAGTTCTTC
>few|TRBV4-2|TRBJ1-5|NA|13
CASSLAPDQPQHF
TGTGCCAGCAGCCTAGCACCCGATCAGCCCCAGCATTTT
>few|TRBV4-1|TRBJ2-6|TRBD2|16
CASSRGREAGANVLTF
TGCGCCAGCAGCCGAGGTCGGGAGGCTGGGGCCAACGTCCTGACTTTC
>NA|TRBV25-1|TRBJ1-5|NA|14
CASSGGPYNQPQHF
TGTGCCAGCAGCGGCGGACCCTACAATCAGCCCCAGCATTTT
>NA|TRBV9|TRBJ2-5|TRBD1|14
CASSTGQVLETQYF
TGTGCCAGCAGCACAGGACAGGTGCTAGAGACCCAGTACTTC
>few|TRBV7-3|TRBJ2-5|NA|14
CASSLTGGQETQYF
TGTGCCAGCAGCTTAACCGGGGGCCAAGAGACCCAGTACTTC
>NA|TRBV7-2|TRBJ2-1|TRBD2|18
CASSSRRLAGGTGNEQFF
TGTGCCAGCAGCTCCAGACGACTAGCGGGAGGGACAGGCAATGAGCAGTTCTTC
>NA|TRBV7-9|TRBJ2-7|NA|14
CASSPLAGSYEQYF
TGTGCCAGCAGCCCCCTGGCAGGATCCTACGAGCAGTACTTC
>NA|TRBV30|TRBJ1-2|NA|14
CAWETGIANYGYTF
TGTGCCTGGGAAACAGGGATCGCTAACTATGGCTACACCTTC
>once|TRBV2|TRBJ2-5|NA|11
CASWEKETQYF
TGTGCCAGCTGGGAGAAAGAGACCCAGTACTTC
>NA|TRBV11-1|TRBJ2-5|NA|13
CASSPGISGTQYF
TGTGCCAGCAGCCCGGGAATTTCCGGGACCCAGTACTTC
>once|TRBV19|TRBJ1-1|NA|13
CASSIRRNTEAFF
TGTGCCAGTAGTATCCGACGGAACACTGAAGCTTTCTTT
>NA|TRBV7-8|TRBJ1-5|NA|15
CASSPLQGPYQPQHF
TGTGCCAGCAGCCCGCTACAGGGACCTTATCAGCCCCAGCATTTT
>NA|TRBV7-9|TRBJ2-7|NA|12
CASSPTGYEQYF
TGTGCCAGCAGCCCCACCGGGTACGAGCAGTACTTC
>NA|TRBV7-9|TRBJ2-2|NA|14
CASSLDRLTGELFF
TGTGCCAGCAGCTTAGATCGGTTGACCGGGGAGCTGTTTTTT
>few|TRBV6-1|TRBJ2-4|NA|14
CASRPDRAKNIQYF
TGTGCCAGCAGGCCGGACAGAGCCAAAAACATTCAGTACTTC
>NA|TRBV6-1|TRBJ1-2|NA|11
CASSNTRRYTF
TGTGCCAGCAGTAATACCAGGCGCTACACCTTC
>NA|TRBV5-1|TRBJ2-7|TRBD1|14
CASSLERGQYEQYF
TGCGCCAGCAGCTTGGAAAGGGGACAGTACGAGCAGTACTTC
>NA|TRBV9|TRBJ1-3|NA|15
CASSVSPGSGNTIYF
TGTGCCAGCAGCGTATCACCGGGGTCTGGAAACACCATATATTTT
>few|TRBV6-5|TRBJ2-1|TRBD1|15
CASSSETGGYNEQFF
TGTGCCAGCAGTTCCGAGACAGGGGGCTACAATGAGCAGTTCTTC
>once|TRBV30|TRBJ1-5|NA|15
CAWSKQGLSNQPQHF
TGTGCCTGGAGCAAACAGGGCCTTAGCAATCAGCCCCAGCATTTT
>NA|TRBV25-1|TRBJ2-3|NA|15
CASSEFLHRTDTQYF
TGTGCCAGCAGTGAATTTTTACATAGAACAGATACGCAGTATTTT
>NA|TRBV11-2|TRBJ1-4|NA|16
CASSFPPGDPNEKLFF
TGTGCCAGCAGCTTTCCCCCCGGGGATCCTAATGAAAAACTGTTTTTT
>once|TRBV15|TRBJ2-7|NA|15
CATSRDLGYIYEQYF
TGTGCCACCAGCAGAGATTTGGGCTATATCTACGAGCAGTACTTC
>once|TRBV11-2|TRBJ2-1|TRBD1|16
CASSLPWTGEDNEQFF
TGTGCCAGCAGCTTGCCCTGGACAGGGGAGGACAATGAGCAGTTCTTC
>NA|TRBV18|TRBJ2-1|NA|16
CASSPPLRTYFYEQFF
TGTGCCAGCTCACCACCCCTAAGGACCTACTTCTATGAGCAGTTCTTC
>few|TRBV6-6|TRBJ2-1|TRBD2|16
CASSYPPGAGWDEQFF
TGTGCCAGCAGTTACCCGCCGGGAGCGGGATGGGATGAGCAGTTCTTC
>NA|TRBV21-1|TRBJ2-3|NA|17
CASSKVRGRLRTDTQYF
TGTGCCAGCAGCAAAGTCAGAGGGCGGCTACGCACAGATACGCAGTATTTT
>few|TRBV5-1|TRBJ1-5|NA|15
CASSPTTGSNQPQHF
TGCGCCAGCAGCCCTACCACAGGGTCCAATCAGCCCCAGCATTTT
>NA|TRBV7-2|TRBJ2-1|NA|16
CASSLLAGSSYNEQFF
TGTGCCAGCAGCTTACTGGCGGGTAGCTCCTACAATGAGCAGTTCTTC
>once|TRBV6-6|TRBJ1-2|TRBD1|15
CASSPLTGGGYGYTF
TGTGCCAGCAGTCCCCTTACAGGGGGCGGGTATGGCTACACCTTC
>once|TRBV19|TRBJ1-2|TRBD1|14
CATRDRTANYGYTF
TGTGCCACGCGGGACAGGACAGCTAACTATGGCTACACCTTC
>NA|TRBV2|TRBJ2-2|TRBD2|15
CASSGTSEPTGELFF
TGTGCCAGCAGTGGTACTAGCGAGCCCACCGGGGAGCTGTTTTTT
>once|TRBV5-1|TRBJ2-1|NA|17
CASSPRDGYEYYNEQFF
TGCGCCAGCAGCCCCCGGGACGGATACGAATACTACAATGAGCAGTTCTTC
>NA|TRBV28|TRBJ1-5|NA|12
CASSFSYQPQHF
TGTGCCAGCAGTTTCTCTTATCAGCCCCAGCATTTT
>NA|TRBV7-9|TRBJ2-5|TRBD1|14
CASRPGTGQETQYF
TGTGCCAGCAGGCCCGGGACAGGGCAAGAGACCCAGTACTTC
>NA|TRBV7-9|TRBJ1-2|TRBD1|19
CATNAGTGDPKTKYYGYTF
TGTGCCACCAATGCCGGGACAGGGGACCCTAAAACAAAATACTATGGCTACACCTTC
>NA|TRBV29-1|TRBJ2-3|NA|13
CSVELNGGDTQYF
TGCAGCGTTGAATTAAACGGGGGTGATACGCAGTATTTT
>NA|TRBV5-1|TRBJ2-7|TRBD1|15
CASSDPRQGTYEQYF
TGCGCCAGCAGCGACCCCCGACAGGGGACCTACGAGCAGTACTTC
>NA|TRBV27|TRBJ2-2|NA|16
CASSLWGVRDTGELFF
TGTGCCAGCAGTTTATGGGGGGTAAGGGACACCGGGGAGCTGTTTTTT
>NA|TRBV11-2|TRBJ2-5|TRBD1|15
CASSISTGGQETQYF
TGTGCCAGCAGCATCTCAACAGGGGGCCAAGAGACCCAGTACTTC
>NA|TRBV5-1|TRBJ1-1|NA|15
CASSLGGGQVPEAFF
TGCGCCAGCAGCTTGGGCGGAGGGCAAGTCCCTGAAGCTTTCTTT
>NA|TRBV18|TRBJ2-3|NA|15
CASSPVRSRSDTQYF
TGTGCCAGCTCACCGGTGAGGAGTAGGTCAGATACGCAGTATTTT